Listed below are T cell receptor beta chains from one sample, sequenced in a study of cytomegalovirus exposure and HLA in healthy donors. Profiling relied on immunoSEQ multiplex PCR, and the TCRdb table lists in-frame clones only, not all of them. The sample shows some 110,000 clones, about 91% of them seen only once. The material sequenced was PBMCs. These receptor sequences come from a man younger than 30 in good health and CMV-seronegative. CDR3s include the opening cysteine and the closing phenylalanine or tryptophan. D genes are given only for firm matches. Clone size is not always given. Where it is, it says once, few, many or a class for expanded clones.

V: TRBV10-3; size: -; J: TRBJ2-7; D: -; CDR3: CAISISGNSYEQYF; DNA: TGTGCCATCAGTATATCAGGGAACTCCTACGAGCAGTACTTC
V: TRBV5-1; size: -; J: TRBJ2-1; D: TRBD1; CDR3: CASSLGQGVYNEQFF; DNA: TGCGCCAGCAGCTTGGGACAGGGGGTTTACAATGAGCAGTTCTTC
V: TRBV10-2; size: few; J: TRBJ2-7; D: -; CDR3: CASTGGNEEYF; DNA: TGCGCCAGCACAGGAGGGAATGAGGAGTACTTC
V: TRBV5-6; size: -; J: TRBJ2-5; D: TRBD1; CDR3: CASSPDRGQETQYF; DNA: TGTGCCAGCAGCCCGGACAGGGGACAAGAGACCCAGTACTTC
V: TRBV6-5; size: -; J: TRBJ2-2; D: -; CDR3: CASSYSLGPRGELFF; DNA: TGTGCCAGCAGTTACTCTTTGGGTCCTAGAGGGGAGCTGTTTTTT
V: TRBV11-2; size: -; J: TRBJ2-2; D: -; CDR3: CASSRLDTGELFF; DNA: TGTGCCAGCAGCCGACTAGACACCGGGGAGCTGTTTTTT
V: TRBV7-9; size: -; J: TRBJ1-1; D: -; CDR3: CASSPMLMNTEAFF; DNA: TGTGCCAGCAGCCCTATGCTGATGAACACTGAAGCTTTCTTT
V: TRBV4-1; size: -; J: TRBJ2-3; D: -; CDR3: CASSQIRDTQYF; DNA: TGCGCCAGCAGCCAAATCAGAGATACGCAGTATTTT
V: TRBV10-3; size: -; J: TRBJ1-5; D: -; CDR3: CAISDGPDQPQHF; DNA: TGTGCCATCAGTGATGGGCCCGACCAGCCCCAGCATTTT
V: TRBV7-2; size: -; J: TRBJ1-1; D: -; CDR3: CASSRRQIEAFF; DNA: TGTGCCAGCAGCCGAAGACAGATTGAAGCTTTCTTT
V: TRBV5-4; size: -; J: TRBJ2-7; D: TRBD2; CDR3: CASSRGGGTYEQYF; DNA: TGTGCCAGCAGCCGCGGGGGGGGGACCTACGAGCAGTACTTC
V: TRBV7-2; size: -; J: TRBJ2-2; D: TRBD2; CDR3: CASSGGTYGTSGGTGELFF; DNA: TGTGCCAGCAGCGGCGGGACTTATGGGACTAGCGGAGGCACCGGGGAGCTGTTTTTT
V: TRBV28; size: -; J: TRBJ1-2; D: -; CDR3: CASTTPANYGYTF; DNA: TGTGCCAGCACCACCCCGGCTAACTATGGCTACACCTTC
V: TRBV4-2; size: once; J: TRBJ2-3; D: TRBD2; CDR3: CASSQESSLAGGLNTDTQYF; DNA: TGTGCCAGCAGCCAAGAGTCGTCTCTAGCGGGGGGTCTGAACACAGATACGCAGTATTTT